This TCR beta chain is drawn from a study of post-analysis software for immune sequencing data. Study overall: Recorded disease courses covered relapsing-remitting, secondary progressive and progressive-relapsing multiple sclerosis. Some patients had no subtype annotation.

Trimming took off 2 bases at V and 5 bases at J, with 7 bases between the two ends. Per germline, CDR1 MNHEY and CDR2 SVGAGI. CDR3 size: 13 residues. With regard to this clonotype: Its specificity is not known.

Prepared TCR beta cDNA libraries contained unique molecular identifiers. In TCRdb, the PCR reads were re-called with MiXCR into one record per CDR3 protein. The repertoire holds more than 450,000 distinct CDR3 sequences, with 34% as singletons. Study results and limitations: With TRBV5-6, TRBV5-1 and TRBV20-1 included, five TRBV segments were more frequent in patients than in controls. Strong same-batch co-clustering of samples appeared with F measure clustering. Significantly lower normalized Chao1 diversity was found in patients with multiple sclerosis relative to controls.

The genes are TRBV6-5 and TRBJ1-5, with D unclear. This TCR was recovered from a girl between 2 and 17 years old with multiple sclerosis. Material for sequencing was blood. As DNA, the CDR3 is TGTGCCAGCAGTTACCGTGCGGATCAGCCCCAGCATTTT. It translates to CASSYRADQPQHF.